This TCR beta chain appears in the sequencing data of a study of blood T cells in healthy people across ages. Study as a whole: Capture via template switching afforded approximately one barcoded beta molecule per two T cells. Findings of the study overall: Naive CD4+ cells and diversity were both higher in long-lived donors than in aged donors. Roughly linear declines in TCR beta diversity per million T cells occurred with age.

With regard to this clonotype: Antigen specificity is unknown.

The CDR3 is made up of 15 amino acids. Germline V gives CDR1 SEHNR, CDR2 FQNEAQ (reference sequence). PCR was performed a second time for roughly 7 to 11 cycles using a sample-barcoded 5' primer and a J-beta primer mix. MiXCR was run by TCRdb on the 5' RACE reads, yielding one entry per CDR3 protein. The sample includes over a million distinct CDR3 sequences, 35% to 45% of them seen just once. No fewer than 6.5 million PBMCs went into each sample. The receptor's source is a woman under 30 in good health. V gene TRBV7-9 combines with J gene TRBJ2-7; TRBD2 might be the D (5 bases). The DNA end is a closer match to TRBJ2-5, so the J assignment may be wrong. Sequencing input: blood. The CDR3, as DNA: TGTGCCAGCAGCTTAGTTTTCGGGGTCTGGGAGACCCAGTACTTC. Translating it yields CASSLVFGVWETQYF.